Presented here are 32 T cell receptor beta chains from one specimen sequenced in a study of identical twins. TCRdb reprocessed the 5' RACE reads with MiXCR, giving one entry per CDR3 protein. The repertoire holds around 1.7 million distinct CDR3 sequences, about 32% seen once, with around 0.25% in the top ten. The specimen was cord blood. Receptors originate from a newborn girl in good health.

This clonotype was counted at least ten times. This chain joins TRBV5-1 and TRBJ2-7; the D gene is possibly TRBD1 (6 bases). Between the trimmed V and J ends, which lost 2 bases and 3 bases, there was a span of 12 bases. The CDR3 runs 14 residues. CDR1 is SGHRS and CDR2 is YFSETQ in the germline V gene. The CDR3 here is CASSLPGQNYEQYF. CDR3 in DNA: TGCGCCAGCAGCTTACCGGGACAAAACTACGAGCAGTACTTC.

Remarks on this clonotype: A read error may be the cause here, since a much bigger clone is one base away. The chain employs TRBV10-3 and TRBJ1-1; D may be TRBD1 (5 bases). The V gene's germline CDR1 is ENHRY and CDR2 SYGVKD. CDR3 length: 13 amino acids. The CDR3, as DNA: TGTGCCATCAGTGACAGGGTGAACACTGAAACTTTCTTT. Encoded protein: CAISDRVNTETFF.

As for this clonotype: A much larger clone differs from this one at a single base, so this may be a read error. This chain links TRBV28 with TRBJ2-7; unclear D gene. The V end was cut by 6 bases, the J end by 0 bases, with 9 bases between. Per germline, CDR1 MDHEN and CDR2 SYDVKM. This CDR3 region has 13 residues. CDR3 DNA sequence: TGTGCCAGCAGGGACGTGAACTCCTACGAGCAGTACTTC. Protein sequence: CASRDVNSYEQYF.

V gene TRBV3-1 combines with J gene TRBJ2-1; 7 bases map to TRBD2. Germline trimming cut 7 bases from V and 3 bases from J; bases unmatched to any gene: 15. This CDR3 comprises 17 residues. From germline, CDR1 is LGHDT and CDR2 YNNKEL (reference sequence). CDR3 loop: CASTHLGLTFNYNEQFF. CDR3 nucleotides: TGTGCCAGCACTCACTTGGGACTAACCTTCAACTACAATGAGCAGTTCTTC.

In its sample, this clonotype was seen a few times. The chain combines TRBV5-1 with TRBJ2-7; 9 nucleotides match TRBD1. Germline values: CDR1 SGHRS, CDR2 YFSETQ. V was clipped by 3 bases and J by 3 bases; unmatched bases: 10. The CDR3 consists of 16 residues. CDR3 bases: TGCGCCAGCAGCTCATTCCGGGACAGGGATCGCTACGAGCAGTACTTC. Amino acids: CASSSFRDRDRYEQYF. The variable domain in full, completed from reference TRBV5-1 and TRBJ2-7, reads KAGVTQTPRYLIKTRGQQVTLSCSPISGHRSVSWYQQTPGQGLQFLFEYFSETQRNKGNFPGRFSGRQFSNSRSEMNVSTLELGDSALYLCASSSFRDRDRYEQYFGPGTRLTVT.

In this sample, this clonotype turned up a few times. The chain uses TRBV10-3 and TRBJ1-1, with D perhaps matching TRBD1 (6 bases). V was trimmed by 6 bases and J by 4 bases, leaving 15 bases between them. Germline V lookup: CDR1 ENHRY, CDR2 SYGVKD. CDR3 length: 14 residues. CDR3 sequence (DNA): TGTGCCATCAGACCAAACAGGGTACGCACTGAAGCTTTCTTT. Translated, it gives CAIRPNRVRTEAFF.

This clonotype was seen only a few times. Here the CDR3 DNA reads TGTGCCAGCAGTTTTAGTGGGAACTCCTACAATGAGCAGTTCTTC. It translates to CASSFSGNSYNEQFF. The chain carries TRBV12-3 or TRBV12-4 and TRBJ2-1; D not certain. With 3 bases removed from V and 0 bases from J, the gap between germline ends came to 9 bases. The CDR3 is made up of 15 amino acids.

This clonotype was detected only a few times. This CDR3 is CASSYSALAYSSYEQYF. The CDR3 DNA reads as TGTGCCAGCAGTTACTCGGCCCTAGCGTATAGCTCCTACGAGCAGTACTTC. J is TRBJ2-7 and V is TRBV6-5, with a possible D match to TRBD2 (6 bases). This CDR3 contains 17 residues. Trimming removed 0 bases at V and 0 bases at J, with 15 bases between. Germline V CDR1 and CDR2: MNHEY, SVGAGI.

The chain carries TRBV10-2 and TRBJ2-7; 11 nucleotides align to TRBD2. There are 15 residues in the CDR3. Germline values: CDR1 WSHSY, CDR2 SAAADI. V was clipped by 6 bases and J by 2 bases; unmatched bases: 6. In DNA, the CDR3 is TGCGCCAGCAGCGATACTAGCGGGGGAACCTACGAGCAGTACTTC. It specifies CASSDTSGGTYEQYF.

At least ten counts were recorded for this clonotype. The chain's CDR3 is CASSLGRANIQYF. In nucleotides, the CDR3 is TGCGCCAGCAGCTTGGGTAGGGCGAACATTCAGTACTTC. The chain recombines TRBV5-1 with TRBJ2-4; D unresolved. This CDR3 spans 13 amino acids. Germline CDR1 and CDR2: SGHRS and YFSETQ. The germline V and J ends were trimmed by 0 bases and 7 bases, with 8 bases remaining between them. Combining the CDR3 with reference TRBV5-1 and TRBJ2-4 gives the whole variable domain KAGVTQTPRYLIKTRGQQVTLSCSPISGHRSVSWYQQTPGQGLQFLFEYFSETQRNKGNFPGRFSGRQFSNSRSEMNVSTLELGDSALYLCASSLGRANIQYFGAGTRLSVL.

The rearrangement links TRBV24-1 to TRBJ2-3, with D tentatively TRBD1 (6 bases). This CDR3 region has 15 residues. V gave up 3 bases and J gave up 2 bases, with 11 bases separating them. CDR1 KGHDR and CDR2 SFDVKD come from the germline V gene. This CDR3 is CATSDPGHLTDTQYF. CDR3 coding DNA: TGTGCCACCAGTGATCCGGGACACCTCACAGATACGCAGTATTTT.

This sequence joins TRBV28 and TRBJ1-5, with 7 positions matching TRBD1. Trimming cost V 7 bases and J 4 bases; bases outside gene matches: 10. Germline CDR1 reads MDHEN; CDR2 reads SYDVKM. The CDR3 sequence is 15 residues long. CDR3 region: CASKQRGQWNQPQHF. The CDR3 region has the DNA TGTGCCAGCAAACAGAGGGGACAGTGGAATCAGCCCCAGCATTTT.

Here the CDR3 DNA reads TGCGCCAGCACACCCGGGACTAGCGGTACAGATACGCAGTATTTT. Translating gives CASTPGTSGTDTQYF. The gene calls are TRBV5-1 and TRBJ2-3; 11 bases agree with TRBD2. Looked up from germline, CDR1 is SGHRS and CDR2 is YFSETQ. Trimming cost V 6 bases and J 3 bases; bases outside gene matches: 6. The CDR3 contains 15 residues.

As to this clonotype: One junction end does not reproduce the germline sequence, and a read error may be involved. The genes are TRBV7-9 and TRBJ2-7, with 7 bases fitting TRBD1. The closer fit of TRBJ2-4 to the DNA end suggests the J call may be wrong. Germline V gene lookup returns CDR1 SEHNR and CDR2 FQNEAQ (reference sequence). The CDR3 extends over 14 amino acids. The chain's CDR3 is CVSSLTGRENIQYF. The DNA of the CDR3 is TGTGTCAGCAGCTTGACAGGGCGGGAAAACATTCAGTACTTC.

The V and J genes are TRBV27 and TRBJ1-5; D remains unclear. V shed 4 bases and J shed 4 bases, with 11 bases lying between them. CDR3 length: 14 amino acids. Germline V gene sequence: CDR1 MNHEY, CDR2 SMNVEV (reference sequence). This CDR3 is CASSSTMGNQPQHF. CDR3 DNA: TGTGCCAGCAGTTCCACTATGGGGAATCAGCCCCAGCATTTT.

This clonotype has more than one count but fewer than ten. The rearrangement uses TRBV9 and TRBJ2-4; D may be TRBD2 (5 bases). Trimming stripped 0 bases from V and 13 bases from J, with 14 bases between. CDR3 length: 13 residues. The germline CDR1 and CDR2 sequences are SGDLS and YYNGEE. CDR3 amino acids: CASSVGLEEVQYF. CDR3 nucleotides: TGTGCCAGCAGCGTAGGGCTAGAGGAGGTGCAGTACTTC.

The J gene is TRBJ1-6, the V gene TRBV5-1, with 11 bases lining up with TRBD1. The CDR3 loop spans 16 amino acids. CDR1 is SGHRS and CDR2 is YFSETQ in the germline V gene. Losses at the gene ends were 1 base for V and 9 bases for J; bases not matched to a gene: 6. Written as DNA, the CDR3 is TGCGCCAGCAGCTTGACGTCAGGACAGGGGGCTTCACCCCTCCACTTT. Its translation is CASSLTSGQGASPLHF.

This clonotype has just a few counts. The V call is TRBV28, the J call TRBJ2-3; 7 bases fit TRBD2. Germline trimming cut 7 bases from V and 4 bases from J; bases unmatched to any gene: 5. Germline assignment: CDR1 MDHEN and CDR2 SYDVKM. The CDR3 sequence is 13 residues long. The CDR3 DNA follows: TGTGCCAGCAAGGCGGGAGCCCCAGATACGCAGTATTTT. The encoded protein is CASKAGAPDTQYF.

This clonotype was detected ten times or more. The chain couples TRBV12-3 or TRBV12-4 to TRBJ2-1; 12 nucleotides align to TRBD2. Trimming removed 5 bases from V and 3 bases from J; junction bases left unmatched: 5. This CDR3 has 16 residues. This chain's CDR3 is CASSPTSGRLYNEQFF. CDR3 nucleotides: TGTGCCAGCAGTCCCACTAGCGGGAGGCTCTACAATGAGCAGTTCTTC.

A few counts support this clonotype. V usage is TRBV28 and J usage is TRBJ2-3, with D perhaps TRBD1 (6 bases). From germline, CDR1 is MDHEN and CDR2 SYDVKM. V lost 4 bases and J lost 8, with 13 bases in between. This CDR3 comprises 13 residues. CDR3 in amino acids: CASSSGQISTQYF. As DNA, the CDR3 is TGTGCCAGCAGTTCCGGACAGATCTCTACGCAGTATTTT.

This clonotype was seen a handful of times. The V and J genes are TRBV27 and TRBJ2-3; possible D gene TRBD2, 6 bases. Germline V CDR1 and CDR2: MNHEY, SMNVEV (reference sequence). The CDR3 consists of 16 residues. V was trimmed by 1 base and J by 5 bases, leaving 16 bases between them. The CDR3 spells CASSLWVGGGQDTQYF. The CDR3, as DNA: TGTGCCAGCAGTTTATGGGTCGGGGGAGGTCAAGATACGCAGTATTTT.

Worth noting for this clonotype: Compared with germline, one end of the junction differs, possibly owing to a read error. The J gene is TRBJ2-4, the V gene TRBV5-1, with 7 nucleotides matching TRBD1. Germline values: CDR1 SGHRS, CDR2 YFSETQ. This CDR3 has 14 residues. The CDR3 sequence is CASSLDRAKNIQCF. CDR3 DNA sequence: TGCGCCAGCAGCTTAGACAGGGCCAAAAACATTCAGTGCTTC.

The V call is TRBV28, the J call TRBJ2-4; 12 bases map to TRBD2. The CDR3 sequence is 16 residues long. CDR1 MDHEN and CDR2 SYDVKM come from the germline V gene. V gave up 6 bases and J gave up 7 bases; unmatched junction bases: 10. CDR3 protein: CASSKLAGGRGNIQYF. CDR3 sequence (DNA): TGTGCCAGCAGCAAGCTAGCGGGAGGGCGCGGGAACATTCAGTACTTC.

This clonotype appeared a few times. The rearrangement links TRBV7-2 to TRBJ2-4; unclear D gene. Trimming removed 2 bases from V and 0 bases from J, with 11 bases in between. CDR1 and CDR2 from the germline V gene are SGHTA and FQGNSA. The CDR3 is 16 amino acids. DNA for the CDR3: TGTGCCAGCAGCTTACGGTCAGCCCTAGCCAAAAACATTCAGTACTTC. Translating it yields CASSLRSALAKNIQYF.

This clonotype has a handful of counts. The gene calls are TRBV7-2 and TRBJ2-3; TRBD2 aligns across 8 bases. The CDR3 loop spans 15 amino acids. Germline V gives CDR1 SGHTA, CDR2 FQGNSA. The junction had 5 bases not matched to a gene; V was cut back by 5 bases and J by 1 base. CDR3 coding DNA: TGTGCCAGCAGCACCGGACTAGCCCGCACAGATACGCAGTATTTT. This encodes CASSTGLARTDTQYF.

This chain joins TRBV20-1 and TRBJ2-3; D tentatively fits TRBD1 or TRBD2 (5 bases each). Deletions cut 6 bases from V and 10 bases from J, with 23 bases between. CDR3 size: 14 residues. Germline lookup yields CDR1 DFQATT and CDR2 SNEGSKA (reference sequence). CDR3 loop: CSAPGDPRPEAQYF. The CDR3 DNA follows: TGCAGTGCCCCCGGGGACCCCCGCCCGGAGGCGCAGTATTTT.

The chain joins TRBV4-1 to TRBJ2-5, with TRBD1 matching over 8 bases. The J call is doubtful: the DNA matches TRBJ2-7 better. CDR1 is MGHRA, CDR2 YSYEKL, per germline. The CDR3 covers 17 residues. The CDR3 sequence: CASSQDAARAGGNEQYF. CDR3 nucleotide sequence: TGCGCCAGCAGCCAAGATGCCGCTCGGGCAGGGGGCAACGAGCAGTACTTC.

Ten or more counts support this clonotype. The chain carries TRBV28 and TRBJ2-7, with 10 bases identical to TRBD2. The CDR3 loop spans 14 amino acids. V lost 3 bases and J lost 4; bases outside the gene matches: 3. From germline, CDR1 is MDHEN and CDR2 SYDVKM. This CDR3 is CASSLGTSVYEQYF. Written as DNA, the CDR3 is TGTGCCAGCAGTTTGGGGACTAGCGTGTACGAGCAGTACTTC.

This sequence joins TRBV12-3 or TRBV12-4 and TRBJ1-1; 9 bases are shared with TRBD1. The CDR3 is 16 residues long. V shed 6 bases and J 0 bases; nucleotides not matched to a gene: 8. In DNA, the CDR3 is TGTGCCAGCAGCCGCGGGACAGGGAGAATGAACACTGAAGCTTTCTTT. Residues: CASSRGTGRMNTEAFF.

This clonotype turned up a few times. The chain carries TRBV25-1 and TRBJ1-2; unclear D gene. Per the germline V gene, CDR1 is MGHDK and CDR2 is SYGVNS. V was clipped by 3 bases and J by 7 bases, with 9 bases between them. This CDR3 is built from 12 residues. Here the CDR3 reads CASSEKGFGYTF. The CDR3 coding sequence is TGTGCCAGCAGTGAGAAGGGTTTTGGCTACACCTTC.

The chain recombines TRBV28 with TRBJ2-3; TRBD2 matches at 7 bases. The V gene's germline CDR1 is MDHEN and CDR2 SYDVKM. V trimming: 7 bases; J trimming: 0 bases; junction bases outside the gene matches: 10. This CDR3 is 16 amino acids long. The CDR3 DNA reads as TGTGCCAGCAATATCGCCGGGGGGAGGAGCACAGATACGCAGTATTTT. Translating gives CASNIAGGRSTDTQYF. Variable domain in full (rest from reference TRBV28 and TRBJ2-3): DVKVTQSSRYLVKRTGEKVFLECVQDMDHENMFWYRQDPGLGLRLIYFSYDVKMKEKGDIPEGYSVSREKKERFSLILESASTNQTSMYLCASNIAGGRSTDTQYFGPGTRLTVL.

The J gene is TRBJ1-1, the V gene TRBV12-3 or TRBV12-4; D not resolved. The V end was cut by 1 base, the J end by 6 bases, with 6 bases between. This CDR3 is 12 amino acids long. Here the CDR3 DNA reads TGTGCCAGCAGTTTAGGGATAGCTGAAGCTTTCTTT. This codes for CASSLGIAEAFF.